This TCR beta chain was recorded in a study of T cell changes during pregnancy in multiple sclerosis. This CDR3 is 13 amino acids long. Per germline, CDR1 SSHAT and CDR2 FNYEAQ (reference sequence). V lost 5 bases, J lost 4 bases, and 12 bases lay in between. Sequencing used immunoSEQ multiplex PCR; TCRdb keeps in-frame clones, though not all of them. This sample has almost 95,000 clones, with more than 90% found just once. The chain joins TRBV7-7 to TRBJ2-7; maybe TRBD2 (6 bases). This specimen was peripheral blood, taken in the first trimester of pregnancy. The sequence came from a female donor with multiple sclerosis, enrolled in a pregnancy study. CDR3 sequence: CASSPGLTYEQYF. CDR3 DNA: TGTGCCAGCAGCCCGGGACTGACATACGAGCAGTACTTC.